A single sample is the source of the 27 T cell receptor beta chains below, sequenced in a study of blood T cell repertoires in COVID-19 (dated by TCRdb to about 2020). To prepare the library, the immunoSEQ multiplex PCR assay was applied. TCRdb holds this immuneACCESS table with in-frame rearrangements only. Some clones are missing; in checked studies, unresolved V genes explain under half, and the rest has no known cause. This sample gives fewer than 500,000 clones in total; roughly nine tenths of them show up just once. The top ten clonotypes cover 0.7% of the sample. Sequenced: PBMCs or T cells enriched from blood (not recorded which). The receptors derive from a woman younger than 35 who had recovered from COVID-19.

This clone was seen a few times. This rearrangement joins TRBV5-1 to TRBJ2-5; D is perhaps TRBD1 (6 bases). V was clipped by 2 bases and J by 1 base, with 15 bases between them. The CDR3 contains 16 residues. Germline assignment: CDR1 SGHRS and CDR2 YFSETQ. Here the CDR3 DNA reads TGCGCCAGCAGCTTAAACGTCGGCAGGGGCCAAGAGACCCAGTACTTC. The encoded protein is CASSLNVGRGQETQYF.

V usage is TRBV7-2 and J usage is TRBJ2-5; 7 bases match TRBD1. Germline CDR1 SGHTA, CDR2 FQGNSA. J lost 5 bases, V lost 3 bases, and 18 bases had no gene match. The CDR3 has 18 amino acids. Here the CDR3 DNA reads TGTGCCAGCAGCTTTTCTCAGTTGTCGTCGGGACAGTTGGAGACCCAGTACTTC. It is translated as CASSFSQLSSGQLETQYF. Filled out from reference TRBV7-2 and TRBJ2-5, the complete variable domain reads GAGVSQSPSNKVTEKGKDVELRCDPISGHTALYWYRQSLGQGLEFLIYFQGNSAPDKSGLPSDRFSAERTGGSVSTLTIQRTQQEDSAVYLCASSFSQLSSGQLETQYFGPGTRLLVL.

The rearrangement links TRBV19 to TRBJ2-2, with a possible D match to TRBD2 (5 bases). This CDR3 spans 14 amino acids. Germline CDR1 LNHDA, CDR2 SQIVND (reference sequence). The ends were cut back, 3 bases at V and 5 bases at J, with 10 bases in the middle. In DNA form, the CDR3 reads TGTGCCAGTAGTATTTCTAGCTCAACCGGGGAGCTGTTTTTT. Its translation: CASSISSSTGELFF.

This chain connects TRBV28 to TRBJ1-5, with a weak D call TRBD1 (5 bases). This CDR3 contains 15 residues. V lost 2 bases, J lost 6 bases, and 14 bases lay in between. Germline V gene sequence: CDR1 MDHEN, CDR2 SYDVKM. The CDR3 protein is CASSLNRRVTQPQHF. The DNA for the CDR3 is TGTGCCAGCAGTTTAAATCGCAGGGTGACTCAGCCCCAGCATTTT.

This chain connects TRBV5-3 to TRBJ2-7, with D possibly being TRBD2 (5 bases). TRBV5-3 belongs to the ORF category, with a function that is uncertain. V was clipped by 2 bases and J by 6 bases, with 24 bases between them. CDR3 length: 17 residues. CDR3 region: CARSFSLRTGASSEQYF. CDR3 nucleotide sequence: TGTGCCAGAAGCTTTTCACTTCGGACTGGTGCATCTTCCGAGCAGTACTTC.

CDR3 protein: CSSGEDYGYTF. The CDR3 nucleotides read TGCAGCTCGGGGGAGGACTATGGCTACACCTTC. The rearrangement uses TRBV29-1 and TRBJ1-2; tentative D call: TRBD1 (5 bases). The germline V gene has CDR1 SQVTM and CDR2 ANQGSEA. CDR3 length: 11 amino acids. V was shortened by 8 bases and J by 3 bases, with 10 bases between the two germline ends.

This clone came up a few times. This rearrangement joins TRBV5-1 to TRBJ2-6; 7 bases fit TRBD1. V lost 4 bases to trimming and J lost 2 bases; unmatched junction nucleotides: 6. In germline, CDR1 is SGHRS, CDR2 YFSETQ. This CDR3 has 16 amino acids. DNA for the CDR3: TGCGCCAGCAGCGCCAATCAGGGGGCTGGGGCCAACGTCCTGACTTTC. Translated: CASSANQGAGANVLTF.

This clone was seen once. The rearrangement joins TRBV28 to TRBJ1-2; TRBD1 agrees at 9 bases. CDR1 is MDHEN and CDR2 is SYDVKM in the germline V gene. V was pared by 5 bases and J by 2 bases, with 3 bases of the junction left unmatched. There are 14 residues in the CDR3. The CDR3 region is CASSTGGENYGYTF. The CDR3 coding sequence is TGTGCCAGCAGTACAGGGGGCGAAAACTATGGCTACACCTTC.

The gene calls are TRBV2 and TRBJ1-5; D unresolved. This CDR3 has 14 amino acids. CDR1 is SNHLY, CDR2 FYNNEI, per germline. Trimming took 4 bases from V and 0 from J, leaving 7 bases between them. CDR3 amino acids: CASSAGYSNQPQHF. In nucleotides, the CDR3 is TGTGCCAGCAGTGCCGGGTATAGCAATCAGCCCCAGCATTTT.

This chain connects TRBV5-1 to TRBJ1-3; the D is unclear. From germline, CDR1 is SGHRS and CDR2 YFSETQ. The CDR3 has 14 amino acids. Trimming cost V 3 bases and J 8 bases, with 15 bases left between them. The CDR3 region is CASSSGRTRDTIYF. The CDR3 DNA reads TGCGCCAGCAGCTCCGGACGGACGAGGGACACCATATATTTT.

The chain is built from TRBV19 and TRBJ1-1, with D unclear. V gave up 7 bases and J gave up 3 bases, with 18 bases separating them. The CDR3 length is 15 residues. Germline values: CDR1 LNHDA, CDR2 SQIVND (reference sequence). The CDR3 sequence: CASTSSGLEDTEAFF. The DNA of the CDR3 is TGTGCCAGTACTTCTTCAGGACTTGAGGACACTGAAGCTTTCTTT. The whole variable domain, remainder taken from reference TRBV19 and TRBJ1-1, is DGGITQSPKYLFRKEGQNVTLSCEQNLNHDAMYWYRQDPGQGLRLIYYSQIVNDFQKGDIAEGYSVSREKKESFPLTVTSAQKNPTAFYLCASTSSGLEDTEAFFGQGTRLTVV.

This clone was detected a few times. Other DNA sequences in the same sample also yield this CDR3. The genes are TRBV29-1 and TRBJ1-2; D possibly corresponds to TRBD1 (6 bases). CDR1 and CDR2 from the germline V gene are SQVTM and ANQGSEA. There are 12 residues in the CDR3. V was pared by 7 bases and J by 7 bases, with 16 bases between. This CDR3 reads CSARGGEGGYTF. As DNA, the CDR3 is TGCAGCGCGAGGGGGGGCGAAGGTGGCTACACCTTC.

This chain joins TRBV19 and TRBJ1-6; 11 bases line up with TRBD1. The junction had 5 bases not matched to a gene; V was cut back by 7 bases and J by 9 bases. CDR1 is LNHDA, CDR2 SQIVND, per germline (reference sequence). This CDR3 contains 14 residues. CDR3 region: CASKPGQGGSPLHF. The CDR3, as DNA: TGTGCCAGTAAACCGGGACAGGGGGGTTCACCCCTCCACTTT. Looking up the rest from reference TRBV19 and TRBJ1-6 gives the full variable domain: DGGITQSPKYLFRKEGQNVTLSCEQNLNHDAMYWYRQDPGQGLRLIYYSQIVNDFQKGDIAEGYSVSREKKESFPLTVTSAQKNPTAFYLCASKPGQGGSPLHFGNGTRLTVT.

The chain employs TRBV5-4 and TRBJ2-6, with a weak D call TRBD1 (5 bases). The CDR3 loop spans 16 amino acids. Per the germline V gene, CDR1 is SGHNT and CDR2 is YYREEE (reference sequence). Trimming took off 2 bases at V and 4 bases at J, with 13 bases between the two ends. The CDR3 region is CASSLEQWTGANVLTF. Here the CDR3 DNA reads TGTGCCAGCAGCTTAGAACAGTGGACAGGGGCCAACGTCCTGACTTTC. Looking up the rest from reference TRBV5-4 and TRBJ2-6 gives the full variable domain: ETGVTQSPTHLIKTRGQQVTLRCSSQSGHNTVSWYQQALGQGPQFIFQYYREEENGRGNFPPRFSGLQFPNYSSELNVNALELDDSALYLCASSLEQWTGANVLTFGAGSRLTVL.

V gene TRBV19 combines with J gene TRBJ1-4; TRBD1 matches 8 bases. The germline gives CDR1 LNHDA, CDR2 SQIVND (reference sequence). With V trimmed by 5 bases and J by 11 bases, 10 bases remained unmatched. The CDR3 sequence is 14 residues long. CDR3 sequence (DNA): TGTGCCAGTAGTCCTGGACAGGGTGTGTGGAAACTGTTTTTT. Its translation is CASSPGQGVWKLFF.

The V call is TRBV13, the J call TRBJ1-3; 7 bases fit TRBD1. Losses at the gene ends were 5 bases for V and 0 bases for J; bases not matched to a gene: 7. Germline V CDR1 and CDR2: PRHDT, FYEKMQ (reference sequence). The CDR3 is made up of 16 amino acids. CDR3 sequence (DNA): TGTGCCAGCAGCCTTGGACAGGTTTCCTCTGGAAACACCATATATTTT. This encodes CASSLGQVSSGNTIYF.

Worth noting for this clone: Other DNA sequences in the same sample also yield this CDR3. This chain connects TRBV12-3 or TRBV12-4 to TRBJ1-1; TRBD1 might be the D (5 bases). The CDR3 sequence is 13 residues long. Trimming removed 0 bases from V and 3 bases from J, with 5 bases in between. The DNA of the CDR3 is TGTGCCAGCAGTTTAGCAGGGGACACTGAAGCTTTCTTT. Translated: CASSLAGDTEAFF.

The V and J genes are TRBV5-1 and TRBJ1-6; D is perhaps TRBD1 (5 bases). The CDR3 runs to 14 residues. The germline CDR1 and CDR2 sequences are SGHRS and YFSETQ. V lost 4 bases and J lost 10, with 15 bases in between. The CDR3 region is CASSAGDLDSPLHF. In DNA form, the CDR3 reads TGCGCCAGCAGCGCGGGGGATTTAGACTCACCCCTCCACTTT.

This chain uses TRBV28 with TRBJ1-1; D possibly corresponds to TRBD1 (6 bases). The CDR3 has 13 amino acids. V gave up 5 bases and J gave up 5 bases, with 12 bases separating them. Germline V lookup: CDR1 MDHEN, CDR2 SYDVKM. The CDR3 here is CASSPSRGTEAFF. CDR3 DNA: TGTGCCAGCAGTCCGTCAAGGGGGACTGAAGCTTTCTTT.

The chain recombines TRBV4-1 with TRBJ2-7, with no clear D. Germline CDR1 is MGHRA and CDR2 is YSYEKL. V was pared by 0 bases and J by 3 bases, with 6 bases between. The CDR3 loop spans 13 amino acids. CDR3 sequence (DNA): TGCGCCAGCAGCCAAGATCCCTACTACGAGCAGTACTTC. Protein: CASSQDPYYEQYF.

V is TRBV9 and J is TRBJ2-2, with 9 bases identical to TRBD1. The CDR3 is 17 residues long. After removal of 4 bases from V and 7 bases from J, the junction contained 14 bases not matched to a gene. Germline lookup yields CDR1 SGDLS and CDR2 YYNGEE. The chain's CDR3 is CASSPNYRGRIDGELFF. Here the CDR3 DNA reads TGTGCCAGCAGCCCAAACTACAGGGGGCGAATCGACGGGGAGCTGTTTTTT. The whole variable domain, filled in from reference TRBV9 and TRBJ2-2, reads DSGVTQTPKHLITATGQRVTLRCSPRSGDLSVYWYQQSLDQGLQFLIQYYNGEERAKGNILERFSAQQFPDLHSELNLSSLELGDSALYFCASSPNYRGRIDGELFFGEGSRLTVL.

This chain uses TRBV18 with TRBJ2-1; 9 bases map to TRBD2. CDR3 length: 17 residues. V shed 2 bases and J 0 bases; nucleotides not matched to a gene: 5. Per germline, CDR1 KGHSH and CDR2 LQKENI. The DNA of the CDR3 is TGTGCCAGCTCACCAGCGAGCGGGGGGTCCTCCTACAATGAGCAGTTCTTC. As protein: CASSPASGGSSYNEQFF.

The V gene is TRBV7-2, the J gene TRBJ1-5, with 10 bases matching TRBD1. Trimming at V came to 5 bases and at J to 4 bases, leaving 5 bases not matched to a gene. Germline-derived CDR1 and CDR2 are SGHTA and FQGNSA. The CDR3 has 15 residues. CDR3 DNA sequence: TGTGCCAGCAGCGGGGGGACAGGGGTAAATCAGCCCCAGCATTTT. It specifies CASSGGTGVNQPQHF. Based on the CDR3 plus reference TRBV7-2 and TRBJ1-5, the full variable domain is GAGVSQSPSNKVTEKGKDVELRCDPISGHTALYWYRQSLGQGLEFLIYFQGNSAPDKSGLPSDRFSAERTGGSVSTLTIQRTQQEDSAVYLCASSGGTGVNQPQHFGDGTRLSIL.

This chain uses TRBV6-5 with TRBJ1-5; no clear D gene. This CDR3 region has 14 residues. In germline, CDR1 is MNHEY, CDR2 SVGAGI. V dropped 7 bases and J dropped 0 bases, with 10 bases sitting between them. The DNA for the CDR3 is TGTGCCAGCACCCGAACAGTTAGCAATCAGCCCCAGCATTTT. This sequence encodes CASTRTVSNQPQHF.

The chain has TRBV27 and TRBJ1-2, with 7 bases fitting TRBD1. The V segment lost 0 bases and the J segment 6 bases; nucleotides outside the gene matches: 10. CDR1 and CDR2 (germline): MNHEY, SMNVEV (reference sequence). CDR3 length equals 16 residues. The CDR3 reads CASSLSKQGSPDGYTF. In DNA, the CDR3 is TGTGCCAGCAGTTTATCCAAACAGGGGTCTCCGGATGGCTACACCTTC.

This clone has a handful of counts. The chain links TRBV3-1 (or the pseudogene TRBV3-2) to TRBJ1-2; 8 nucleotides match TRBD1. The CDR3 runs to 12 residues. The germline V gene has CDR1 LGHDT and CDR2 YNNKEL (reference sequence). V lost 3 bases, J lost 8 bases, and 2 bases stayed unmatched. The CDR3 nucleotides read TGTGCCAGCAGCCAGGGACAGGAGGGCTACACCTTC. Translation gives CASSQGQEGYTF.

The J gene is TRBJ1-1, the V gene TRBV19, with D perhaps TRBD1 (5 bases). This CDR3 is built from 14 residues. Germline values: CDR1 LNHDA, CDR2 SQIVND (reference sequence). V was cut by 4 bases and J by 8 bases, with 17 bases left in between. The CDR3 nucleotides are TGTGCCAGTAGTACAGGCGGGACTCCTGAAGAAGCTTTCTTT. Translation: CASSTGGTPEEAFF.